This TCR beta chain originates from a study of blood T cells in healthy people across ages. The study, taken as a whole, reports: Unknown CMV status may confound age-related changes in expanded clones. A strong correlation was found between TCR beta diversity and the percentage of naive T cells. Older age coincided with a roughly linear decline in TCR beta diversity per million T cells.

Germline CDR1 and CDR2: SGHTA and FQGTGA. With V trimmed by 7 bases and J by 6 bases, 12 bases remained unmatched. This CDR3 is built from 15 residues. A second PCR, run for about 6 to 11 cycles, used a sample-barcoded 5' primer plus a J-beta primer mix. TCRdb used MiXCR to reprocess the 5' RACE reads, holding one entry per CDR3 protein. The sample has 1.5 million to 2 million distinct CDR3 sequences, 28% seen once. With regard to this clonotype: Its antigen remains unidentified. This may stem from a read error, because a much larger clone lies one nucleotide away.

The origin of this receptor is a woman in her twenties or thirties in good health. V and J are TRBV7-3 and TRBJ2-3, with 8 bases identical to TRBD2. The sequenced material came from blood. The CDR3 nucleotides read TGTGCCAGCAACTCGTCCGGGACTAGGGGTGATACGCAGTATTTT. Translation gives CASNSSGTRGDTQYF.